The present entry profiles one TCR beta chain with its context. Antigen specificity is unknown. This entry belongs to a study of T cell responses to AZD1222 COVID-19 vaccine. Whole-study results and caveats: Spike-specific TCRs gained breadth and depth after people received two AZD1222 doses. Just five or six AZD1222 recipients were seropositive at baseline. The reported proportion of spike-specific TCRs targeting unmutated variant regions was nearly half. Donors were largely white British and mainly female; clonal diversity was possibly underestimated.

The CDR3 loop spans 14 amino acids. V lost 5 bases to trimming and J lost 2 bases, with 13 bases between them. Germline lookup yields CDR1 SGHKS and CDR2 YYEKEE (reference sequence). The table came from immunoSEQ multiplex PCR; TCRdb's copy has only in-frame clones and leaves some out. The repertoire holds around 140,000 clones, with roughly 91% as singletons. The sample in question was peripheral blood, obtained on day 0 of AZD1222 vaccination. The TCR originated in an adult in good health. V gene TRBV5-5 combines with J gene TRBJ2-5; tentatively, D is TRBD1 (5 bases). CDR3 nucleotide sequence: TGTGCCAGCAGTTATAGACAGCTACAAGAGACCCAGTACTTC. It translates to CASSYRQLQETQYF. The complete variable domain, with remaining parts taken from reference TRBV5-5 and TRBJ2-5, reads DAGVTQSPTHLIKTRGQQVTLRCSPISGHKSVSWYQQVLGQGPQFIFQYYEKEERGRGNFPDRFSARQFPNYSSELNVNALLLGDSALYLCASSYRQLQETQYFGPGTRLLVL.